Listed here is a single T cell receptor (beta chain). The antigen is unknown. In germline, CDR1 is SGHKS, CDR2 YYEKEE (reference sequence). V shed 4 bases, J shed 6 bases, and the junction held 11 bases outside the gene matches. The CDR3 covers 17 residues. The data derive from a study of blood T cells in healthy people across ages. Overall study results and limits: Long-lived donors carried more naive CD4+ cells and greater diversity than aged donors.

Each sample used at least 7 million PBMCs. Next came a second PCR, run for about 6 to 12 cycles, which used a sample-barcoded 5' primer along with a J-beta primer mix. The template-switch adaptor, which had 12 random nucleotides, put a tag on each cDNA molecule. MiXCR, applied by TCRdb to the 5' RACE reads, yields one record per CDR3 protein. Of more than 650,000 distinct CDR3 sequences in the sample, 22% were seen once. The receptor comes from a man between 65 and 80 years old in good health. Input material: blood. The chain carries TRBV5-5 and TRBJ1-5; 12 nucleotides match TRBD1. The CDR3: CASSVIVGTGGIQPQHF. CDR3 bases: TGTGCCAGCAGCGTGATCGTCGGGACAGGGGGCATTCAGCCCCAGCATTTT.